This is a list of T cell receptor beta chains from one sample in a study of read filtering for tumor transcriptome and immune sequencing. TCRdb redid the calling of the reads with MiXCR, one entry per CDR3 protein. Of 62,000 or so distinct CDR3 sequences in the sample, 20% to 25% were seen once. Sequenced material: a population of CD138-negative cells sorted from bone marrow. The source is a donor aged 40 or over with multiple myeloma. The conserved cysteine and the conserved F or W are not part of the CDR3 here.

>TRBJ2-7|TRBV6-1
ASSPRTSGAPPKQY
>TRBJ1-5|TRBV4-1
ASSQDQRQGNQPQH
>TRBJ2-2|TRBV9
ASSVVGRHTGELF
>TRBJ1-1|TRBV20-1
SARVFLEMNTEAF
>TRBJ1-4|TRBV29-1
SVTGGRGNEKLF
>-|TRBV11-2
ASSGGTDSFPSTDTQH
>TRBJ1-4|TRBV7-9
ASSFRGDEKLF
>TRBJ2-7|TRBV28
ASSFKPTEQY
>TRBJ2-7|TRBV3-1
ASSQDSAGTYEQY
>TRBJ2-3|TRBV10-3
AISEGGDTQY
>TRBJ1-1|TRBV28
ASSLVLNTEAF
>TRBJ1-2|TRBV7-8
ASSLNMYGYT
>TRBJ1-1|TRBV6-6
ASSYREPRSEAF
>TRBJ2-5|TRBV7-9
ASSFGIAGGETQY
>TRBJ2-1|TRBV5-6
ASSLEGRGGNYNEQF
>TRBJ2-2|TRBV5-1
ASSWNTGELF
>TRBJ1-4|TRBV18
ASSPVEGTTNEKLF
>TRBJ2-1|TRBV12-3/TRBV12-4
ASSLYPEYNEQF
>TRBJ1-1|TRBV18
ASSRDRNTEAF
>TRBJ1-5|TRBV25-1
ANEEGLKYSNQPQH
>TRBJ2-7|TRBV20-1
SAPPEAGGSAEQY
>TRBJ1-1|TRBV28
ASSLRQGTRITEAF
>TRBJ1-1|TRBV7-9
ASSSQGAGTEAF
>TRBJ1-2|TRBV3-1
ASSQGPGITDGYT
>TRBJ2-2|TRBV12-3/TRBV12-4
ASNGYRANTGELF
>TRBJ1-1|TRBV29-1
SVLPNTEAF
>TRBJ2-2|TRBV4-1
ASSLQPDRGVGELF
>TRBJ2-2|TRBV6-4
ASSDSVDRAVGELF
>TRBJ1-2|TRBV5-1
ASSLDSGGLNYGYT
>TRBJ2-5|TRBV3-1
ASSLGGGETQY
>TRBJ2-7|TRBV6-6
ASILTGEGEQY
>TRBJ2-5|TRBV20-1
SARESGGTFQETQY
>TRBJ2-6|TRBV7-9
ASRAAGAGANVLT
>TRBJ1-5|TRBV19
ASSPSNRQPQH
>TRBJ2-3|TRBV6-6
ASSYSIGLAESTDTQY
>TRBJ2-2|TRBV29-1
SARLAGNTGELF
>TRBJ2-3|TRBV6-4
ASSDSGDTQY
>TRBJ2-1|TRBV2
ASSEGGGSYNEQF
>TRBJ1-1|TRBV28
ASSARVNTEAF
>TRBJ2-3|TRBV10-3
AISTTSGGHKASTDTQY
>TRBJ2-2|TRBV6-5
ASRASYPGELF
>TRBJ2-2|TRBV27
ASSLYRDGELF
>TRBJ2-5|TRBV18
ASSPERRQETQY
>TRBJ1-5|TRBV10-1
ASSEVGNSNQPQH
>TRBJ2-1|TRBV7-8
ASSPLIGGNEQF
>TRBJ2-1|TRBV7-9
ASSLGRRSSYNEQF
>TRBJ1-5|TRBV2
ASSGPNGQPQH
>TRBJ1-1|TRBV29-1
SVEDLGGLSEAF
>TRBJ2-7|TRBV6-1
ASTVRVSYEQY
>TRBJ1-6|TRBV6-6
ASSLDRTSYNSPLH
>TRBJ2-3|TRBV7-3
ASSLTDPGDTQY
>TRBJ1-1|TRBV2
ATGRENTEAF
>TRBJ2-7|TRBV5-1
ASSTSTGGYEQY
>TRBJ2-5|TRBV4-2
ASSQVGQGAETQY